The rows below give T cell receptor beta chains drawn from one sample of a study of T cells in tumors after PD-1 blockade. Generated by immunoSEQ multiplex PCR, the TCRdb table keeps only in-frame clones and is missing some. The data show 15,000 or so clones, over 70% seen once. The sequenced sample was PBMCs, obtained after anti-PD-1 treatment. All receptors derive from a human donor with basal cell carcinoma. Each CDR3 is given with its conserved first and last residue.

>TRBJ2-7|TRBV7-2
CASSLASGTGVPYEQYF
>TRBJ1-1|TRBV11-3
CASSPGTETEAFF
>TRBJ1-3|TRBV12-3/TRBV12-4
CASSLQGNTIYF
>TRBJ1-1|TRBV7-9
CASSKQGGTEAFF
>TRBJ2-7|TRBV6-5
CASSQSTDDSYEQYF
>TRBJ1-3|TRBV30
CAWSVGTPGNTIYF
>TRBJ2-6|TRBV6-5
CASSSRGHGANVLTF
>TRBJ2-1|TRBV9
CASSLGTGGNEQFF
>TRBJ2-7|TRBV2
CASSAGSLSYEQYF
>TRBJ1-1|TRBV6-2/TRBV6-3
CASSLRGGRTEAFF
>TRBJ2-5|TRBV10-3
CAISEGVAGAQETQYF
>TRBJ2-5|TRBV7-9
CASSLVRGATTETQYF
>TRBJ2-1|TRBV18
CASSPLDNEQFF
>TRBJ2-5|TRBV5-1
CASSLAIDGGTQYF
>TRBJ2-1|TRBV5-6
CASSRLAGSYNEQFF
>TRBJ2-1|TRBV6-4
CASSDSTAGDYNEQFF
>TRBJ2-1|TRBV19
CASSPGLAAGFNEQFF
>TRBJ2-2|TRBV6-2/TRBV6-3
CASSYTGTDTGELFF
>TRBJ1-3|TRBV28
CASSSLSGEAGNTIYF
>TRBJ1-5|TRBV10-2
CASQGSGQPQHF
>TRBJ2-7|TRBV19
CASSIDHVLSYEQYF
>TRBJ2-7|TRBV5-6
CASSLPATGGLREQYF